What follows are 18 T cell receptor beta chains derived from one specimen sequenced in a study of shared clonotypes between healthy human individuals. Only in-frame clones appear in the TCRdb table, and some are missing; sequencing was by immunoSEQ multiplex PCR. Here the sample spans 950,000 to 1,100,000 clones, 60% to 80% being singletons. The specimen was memory CD4+ T cells sorted from blood. Regarding subset: CD45RA-negative fraction. These receptors were taken from a man aged 18 to 30 in good health.

The chain carries TRBV7-2 and TRBJ2-7, with 9 bases matching TRBD1. Germline V gene data show CDR1 as SGHTA and CDR2 as FQGNSA. Trimming removed 5 bases from V and 3 bases from J; junction bases left unmatched: 11. The CDR3 covers 16 residues. The CDR3 spells CASSLLGGTGFYEQYF. The CDR3 DNA follows: TGTGCCAGCAGCCTTCTTGGTGGGACAGGGTTCTACGAGCAGTACTTC. Together with reference TRBV7-2 and TRBJ2-7, the CDR3 gives the full variable domain: GAGVSQSPSNKVTEKGKDVELRCDPISGHTALYWYRQSLGQGLEFLIYFQGNSAPDKSGLPSDRFSAERTGGSVSTLTIQRTQQEDSAVYLCASSLLGGTGFYEQYFGPGTRLTVT.

The V and J genes are TRBV4-3 and TRBJ2-3; D gene ambiguous. Germline values: CDR1 LGHNA, CDR2 YSLEER. The CDR3 length is 14 residues. Trimming cost V 2 bases and J 3 bases, with 9 bases left between them. CDR3 residues: CASSQISGTDTQYF. The DNA for the CDR3 is TGCGCCAGCAGCCAAATCTCCGGGACAGATACGCAGTATTTT.

This clone is a singleton in its sample. The chain couples TRBV4-1 to TRBJ1-1; D remains ambiguous. This CDR3 contains 15 residues. V was clipped by 3 bases and J by 0 bases, with 11 bases between them. Germline V gene lookup returns CDR1 MGHRA and CDR2 YSYEKL. The CDR3 protein is CASSQGLRLNTEAFF. The CDR3 DNA is TGCGCCAGCAGCCAGGGGTTAAGACTGAACACTGAAGCTTTCTTT.

This sequence joins TRBV29-1 and TRBJ2-7; TRBD1 matches at 10 bases. Germline trimming cut 7 bases from V and 5 bases from J; bases unmatched to any gene: 5. CDR1 SQVTM and CDR2 ANQGSEA come from the germline V gene. The CDR3 is 12 amino acids. CDR3 loop: CSGRTGGDEQYF. Here the CDR3 DNA reads TGCAGCGGGCGGACAGGGGGAGACGAGCAGTACTTC.

As to this clone: One end of the junction is discordant with germline, which a read error may explain. The chain couples TRBV28 to TRBJ2-7; tentatively, D is TRBD1 or TRBD2 (6 bases each). Germline V gene lookup returns CDR1 MDHEN and CDR2 SYDVKM. This CDR3 comprises 11 residues. As DNA, the CDR3 is TGTGCCAGCAGTTTGAAGGGGGGAATCGACTTC. This translates into CASSLKGGIDF.

The chain couples TRBV5-4 to TRBJ2-4; TRBD1 aligns across 11 bases. V was pared by 1 base and J by 7 bases, with 4 bases of the junction left unmatched. The germline gives CDR1 SGHNT, CDR2 YYREEE (reference sequence). CDR3 size: 15 residues. The CDR3 spells CASSLPGQGANIQYF. The CDR3 DNA follows: TGTGCCAGCAGCTTGCCAGGACAGGGGGCCAACATTCAGTACTTC. The whole variable domain, remainder taken from reference TRBV5-4 and TRBJ2-4, is ETGVTQSPTHLIKTRGQQVTLRCSSQSGHNTVSWYQQALGQGPQFIFQYYREEENGRGNFPPRFSGLQFPNYSSELNVNALELDDSALYLCASSLPGQGANIQYFGAGTRLSVL.

The rearrangement uses TRBV19 and TRBJ1-1; D perhaps matches TRBD1 (5 bases). The CDR3 has 13 residues. V was trimmed by 3 bases and J by 8 bases, leaving 13 bases between them. Germline CDR1 reads LNHDA; CDR2 reads SQIVND (reference sequence). Written as DNA, the CDR3 is TGTGCCAGTAGTATCGACAGTTTCGCGGAAGCTTTCTTT. Protein sequence: CASSIDSFAEAFF.

Many counts were recorded for this clone. The V call is TRBV28, the J call TRBJ1-2, with a possible D match to TRBD1 (6 bases). The CDR3 has 13 amino acids. CDR1 is MDHEN, CDR2 SYDVKM, per germline. V shed 10 bases and J shed 5 bases, with 17 bases lying between them. The CDR3 nucleotides are TGTGCCACCTGGTCGGCAGGGGAATATGGCTACACCTTC. It encodes CATWSAGEYGYTF.

V usage is TRBV2 and J usage is TRBJ1-5; 8 bases fit TRBD1. This CDR3 spans 14 amino acids. Germline V gives CDR1 SNHLY, CDR2 FYNNEI. The V and J ends lost 2 bases and 9 bases, in that order; junction bases with no gene match: 6. CDR3 amino acids: CASSETTGAAPQHF. In DNA form, the CDR3 reads TGTGCCAGCAGTGAAACGACAGGGGCTGCGCCCCAGCATTTT.

The rearrangement joins TRBV27 to TRBJ1-5; TRBD1 matches 7 bases. The CDR3 is 14 residues long. V was pared by 6 bases and J by 2 bases, with 4 bases of the junction left unmatched. The germline gives CDR1 MNHEY, CDR2 SMNVEV (reference sequence). CDR3 coding DNA: TGTGCCAGCAGCCGGGACAGCGGCAATCAGCCCCAGCATTTT. Translation gives CASSRDSGNQPQHF.

The chain combines TRBV30 with TRBJ2-1, with D hard to call. This CDR3 comprises 14 residues. V shed 4 bases and J shed 0 bases, with 10 bases lying between them. Germline V gene data show CDR1 as GTSNPN and CDR2 as SVGIG (reference sequence). Written as DNA, the CDR3 is TGTGCCTGGAAGGGTGGTAGCTCCTACAATGAGCAGTTCTTC. Its protein is CAWKGGSSYNEQFF.

This clone was seen a handful of times. The gene calls are TRBV11-2 and TRBJ2-2, with 10 bases fitting TRBD1. This CDR3 is 15 amino acids long. Germline values: CDR1 SGHAT, CDR2 FQNNGV. V lost 6 bases, J lost 5 bases, and 6 bases stayed unmatched. CDR3: CASRPPGQGTGELFF. CDR3 coding DNA: TGTGCCAGCAGACCTCCGGGACAGGGGACCGGGGAGCTGTTTTTT. The variable domain in full, completed from reference TRBV11-2 and TRBJ2-2, reads EAGVAQSPRYKIIEKRQSVAFWCNPISGHATLYWYQQILGQGPKLLIQFQNNGVVDDSQLPKDRFSAERLKGVDSTLKIQPAKLEDSAVYLCASRPPGQGTGELFFGEGSRLTVL.

The V and J genes are TRBV9 and TRBJ2-6; no reliable D call. The germline V gene has CDR1 SGDLS and CDR2 YYNGEE. V shed 4 bases and J shed 0 bases, with 14 bases lying between them. The CDR3 extends over 17 amino acids. The CDR3 protein is CASSQVIDLSGANVLTF. CDR3 nucleotide sequence: TGTGCCAGCAGCCAAGTGATCGACCTCTCTGGGGCCAACGTCCTGACTTTC.

The V and J genes are TRBV19 and TRBJ1-6; D unresolved. The CDR3 has 14 residues. V was pared by 7 bases and J by 8 bases, with 15 bases between. Germline CDR1 reads LNHDA; CDR2 reads SQIVND (reference sequence). CDR3 loop: CASTKDPRDSPLHF. The CDR3 region has the DNA TGTGCCAGTACCAAGGACCCGCGGGATTCACCCCTCCACTTT.

The V and J genes are TRBV2 and TRBJ1-2; no firm D call. The CDR3 runs to 14 residues. V was pared by 6 bases and J by 3 bases, with 14 bases between. Germline CDR1 SNHLY, CDR2 FYNNEI. The chain's CDR3 is CASSPGSSYYGYTF. DNA of the CDR3: TGTGCCAGCAGCCCCGGGTCATCATACTATGGCTACACCTTC.

The chain joins TRBV19 to TRBJ2-1; maybe TRBD2 (6 bases). V was shortened by 1 base and J by 0 bases, with 16 bases between the two germline ends. Germline V gene sequence: CDR1 LNHDA, CDR2 SQIVND (reference sequence). The CDR3 sequence is 18 residues long. CDR3 bases: TGTGCCAGTAGTATAGGTCCCACTAGCCCGAGCTCCTACAATGAGCAGTTCTTC. It specifies CASSIGPTSPSSYNEQFF.

This chain uses TRBV30 with TRBJ2-5; D not resolved. This CDR3 is built from 14 residues. V was shortened by 4 bases and J by 1 base, with 13 bases between the two germline ends. Looked up from germline, CDR1 is GTSNPN and CDR2 is SVGIG (reference sequence). The CDR3, as DNA: TGTGCCTGGATTTCGGTGGCCGCCCAAGAGACCCAGTACTTC. Encoded protein: CAWISVAAQETQYF.

The table lists this clone with a count of one. The chain couples TRBV7-2 to TRBJ2-1; tentatively, D is TRBD2 (5 bases). The germline V and J ends were trimmed by 4 bases and 7 bases, with 11 bases remaining between them. The CDR3 contains 13 residues. The germline gives CDR1 SGHTA, CDR2 FQGNSA. The CDR3 protein is CASSSLGVNEQFF. The CDR3 DNA sequence: TGTGCCAGCAGCTCCCTCGGGGTGAATGAGCAGTTCTTC.